One and the same sample provided the 14 T cell receptor beta chains below, sequenced in a study of T-cell reconstitution after alpha-beta-depleted transplantation in children. The authors prepared the TCRbeta library with unique molecular identifiers. From the PCR reads, TCRdb called clonotypes with MiXCR, one entry per CDR3 protein. Among around 78,000 distinct CDR3 sequences listed, roughly 14% were seen once. Sequencing was performed on PBMCs, mostly from graft donor cells, taken 180 days after TCRalphabeta/CD19-depleted stem cell transplant. These TCRs come from a male patient aged 2 to 10 who had a stem cell transplant for acute lymphoblastic leukemia, so the T cells may come from the graft donor.

The DNA of the CDR3 is TGCAGTGCTAGAGGACCGGATTATGGCTACACCTTC. Residues: CSARGPDYGYTF. The rearrangement joins TRBV20-1 to TRBJ1-2; D is uncertain. Trimming pared 1 base from V and 5 bases from J, leaving 8 bases between. CDR1 is DFQATT and CDR2 is SNEGSKA in the germline V gene (reference sequence). CDR3 length: 12 residues.

This clonotype was seen more than once but under ten times. The gene calls are TRBV5-5 and TRBJ1-2; no clear D gene. CDR3 size: 13 residues. CDR1 is SGHKS, CDR2 YYEKEE, per germline (reference sequence). Trimming left V 0 bases short and J 8 bases short, with 11 bases between. CDR3 coding DNA: TGTGCCAGCAGCTTGGACAGAAATCGGGGCTACACCTTC. Amino acids: CASSLDRNRGYTF. The complete variable domain, with remaining parts taken from reference TRBV5-5 and TRBJ1-2, reads DAGVTQSPTHLIKTRGQQVTLRCSPISGHKSVSWYQQVLGQGPQFIFQYYEKEERGRGNFPDRFSARQFPNYSSELNVNALLLGDSALYLCASSLDRNRGYTFGSGTRLTVV.

The chain recombines TRBV28 with TRBJ2-1; 8 bases match TRBD1. The CDR3 sequence is 14 residues long. Germline V gives CDR1 MDHEN, CDR2 SYDVKM. Trimming at V came to 10 bases and at J to 2 bases, leaving 7 bases not matched to a gene. The CDR3 here is CAISGGSTYNEQFF. The CDR3 DNA is TGTGCCATTTCAGGGGGCTCTACCTACAATGAGCAGTTCTTC. The entire variable domain, with the rest obtained from reference TRBV28 and TRBJ2-1, is as follows: DVKVTQSSRYLVKRTGEKVFLECVQDMDHENMFWYRQDPGLGLRLIYFSYDVKMKEKGDIPEGYSVSREKKERFSLILESASTNQTSMYLCAISGGSTYNEQFFGPGTRLTVL.

This clonotype was seen more than once but under ten times. This chain joins TRBV7-6 and TRBJ1-1; no clear D gene. Germline V gene data show CDR1 as SGHVS and CDR2 as FNYEAQ. The V and J ends lost 2 bases and 6 bases respectively, with 10 bases between them. This CDR3 has 13 residues. The CDR3: CASSLKSVAEAFF. The DNA of the CDR3 is TGTGCCAGCAGCTTAAAGTCAGTGGCTGAAGCTTTCTTT.

The J gene is TRBJ2-3, the V gene TRBV18, with TRBD2 identical over 7 bases. Germline CDR1 reads KGHSH; CDR2 reads LQKENI. The ends lost 6 bases at V and 4 bases at J; junction bases unmatched: 7. The CDR3 length is 14 residues. CDR3 bases: TGTGCCAGCTCTCTAGGACTAGAAGCAGATACGCAGTATTTT. Its translation: CASSLGLEADTQYF.

CDR3 region: CASMGGTASTDTQYF. The CDR3 DNA sequence: TGCGCCAGCATGGGCGGGACGGCTAGCACAGATACGCAGTATTTT. The gene calls are TRBV10-2 and TRBJ2-3, with D possibly being TRBD2 (6 bases). In germline, CDR1 is WSHSY, CDR2 SAAADI. The length of the CDR3 is 15 residues. V lost 7 bases, J lost 0 bases, and 14 bases lay in between.

The table lists this clonotype with a few counts. This chain uses TRBV24-1 with TRBJ2-6; no definite D call. CDR1 is KGHDR and CDR2 is SFDVKD in the germline V gene. The ends were cut back, 5 bases at V and 4 bases at J, with 5 bases in the middle. The CDR3 runs to 13 residues. CDR3 coding DNA: TGTGCCACCAGTGCGGTGGGGGCCAACGTCCTGACTTTC. Translation gives CATSAVGANVLTF.

CDR3 sequence reads: CASSFTENTEAFF. DNA for the CDR3: TGTGCCAGCAGCTTCACGGAGAACACTGAAGCTTTCTTT. The rearrangement uses TRBV5-4 and TRBJ1-1; D is uncertain. There are 13 residues in the CDR3. V shed 2 bases and J shed 1 base, with 6 bases lying between them. Looked up from germline, CDR1 is SGHNT and CDR2 is YYREEE (reference sequence).

This clonotype was observed a handful of times. CDR3 DNA: TGTGCCAGCAGCCTGACTAGGGGTGAGACCCAGTACTTC. It yields the protein CASSLTRGETQYF. The rearrangement joins TRBV7-2 to TRBJ2-5; TRBD2 is a possible D gene (6 bases). Germline V gene lookup returns CDR1 SGHTA and CDR2 FQGNSA. V lost 5 bases to trimming and J lost 5 bases, with 12 bases between them. This CDR3 is 13 amino acids long.

This clonotype was picked up a small number of times. The genes are TRBV6-1 and TRBJ2-6, with 8 bases aligning to TRBD1. This CDR3 contains 17 residues. Germline V lookup: CDR1 MNHNS, CDR2 SASEGT. Germline trimming cut 6 bases from V and 0 bases from J; bases unmatched to any gene: 7. CDR3 sequence: CASSPGQGFSGANVLTF. In nucleotides, the CDR3 is TGTGCCAGCAGCCCCGGACAGGGTTTCTCTGGGGCCAACGTCCTGACTTTC.

The table lists this clonotype with many counts. The gene calls are TRBV5-1 and TRBJ2-1, with 8 bases that match TRBD2. The V gene's germline CDR1 is SGHRS and CDR2 YFSETQ. The CDR3 length is 15 residues. The J segment lost 0 bases and the V segment lost 7 bases, leaving 6 bases of the junction unmatched. The CDR3 nucleotides are TGCGCCAGCTTGAAAGCGGGAGACTCCTACAATGAGCAGTTCTTC. Translation gives CASLKAGDSYNEQFF.

This rearrangement joins TRBV9 to TRBJ2-1, with TRBD2 matching 13 bases. CDR1 and CDR2 (germline): SGDLS, YYNGEE. V trimming: 3 bases; J trimming: 7 bases; junction bases outside the gene matches: 7. CDR3 length: 16 amino acids. In DNA, the CDR3 is TGTGCCAGCAGCGACGGGACTAGCGGGGCGAGAAATGAGCAGTTCTTC. It is translated as CASSDGTSGARNEQFF.

The CDR3, as DNA: TGTGCCAGCAGCCAAGGGACAGGGGGGGTCATGAGAACTGAAGCTTTCTTT. Protein: CASSQGTGGVMRTEAFF. This chain uses TRBV4-2 with TRBJ1-1; 10 positions match TRBD1. The germline V gene has CDR1 LGHNA and CDR2 YNFKEQ. The CDR3 extends over 17 amino acids. Germline trimming cut 1 base from V and 5 bases from J; bases unmatched to any gene: 10.

This clonotype was seen a handful of times. The chain recombines TRBV13 with TRBJ1-2; 8 nucleotides align to TRBD1. Germline loops: CDR1 PRHDT, CDR2 FYEKMQ (reference sequence). This CDR3 contains 18 residues. After removal of 4 bases from V and 2 bases from J, the junction contained 15 bases not matched to a gene. For the CDR3, the DNA is TGTGCCAGCAGCTCCACCGGGACAGGCGGGGTTGGAAACTATGGCTACACCTTC. It translates to CASSSTGTGGVGNYGYTF.